The 5 T cell receptor beta chains in this list originate from one sample, sequenced in a study of CD8+CD57+ T cells in acquired aplastic anemia. Patients included in sequencing had previously demonstrated CD8+CD57+ cell expansion by flow cytometry. Both TCR beta VDJ combination and CDR3 sequence profiling were carried out. Genomic DNA was the template for this profiling. One entry per CDR3 protein results from TCRdb running MiXCR on the reads. The sample contains about 180,000 distinct CDR3 sequences, 45% to 55% of which appear only once. Sequencing was carried out using sorted CD4+, CD8+, or CD8+CD57+ T cells (not recorded which) from PBMCs. These receptors originate from a human donor with aplastic anemia.

This clonotype was counted only a few times. V is TRBV11-2 and J is TRBJ2-3; 14 bases line up with TRBD2. V dropped 4 bases and J dropped 5; count of bases not matched to a gene: 11. The CDR3 length is 18 residues. In germline, CDR1 is SGHAT, CDR2 FQNNGV. CDR3: CASSSGAGLAGDLDTQYF. In DNA form, the CDR3 reads TGTGCCAGCAGCTCCGGAGCGGGACTAGCGGGGGATTTAGATACGCAGTATTTT.

A few counts support this clonotype. This sequence joins TRBV19 and TRBJ1-2, with TRBD1 identical over 7 bases. The CDR3 runs 15 residues. Germline V gives CDR1 LNHDA, CDR2 SQIVND (reference sequence). Trimming removed 4 bases from V and 4 bases from J; junction bases left unmatched: 9. The CDR3 coding sequence is TGTGCCAGTAGTACTCACTCCGGGACAGTCTATGGCTACACCTTC. It is translated as CASSTHSGTVYGYTF.

Only a few counts were recorded for this clonotype. This rearrangement joins TRBV19 to TRBJ1-1, with TRBD1 matching 7 bases. This CDR3 comprises 11 residues. Germline V gene data show CDR1 as LNHDA and CDR2 as SQIVND (reference sequence). V dropped 4 bases and J dropped 7; count of bases not matched to a gene: 0. The DNA of the CDR3 is TGTGCCAGTAGTAGGACAGGTGAAGCTTTCTTT. Translating it yields CASSRTGEAFF.

About this clonotype: Sequence at one end of the junction differs from germline and may be a read error. The V call is TRBV7-7, the J call TRBJ1-3; 8 positions match TRBD1. The CDR3 consists of 16 residues. CDR1 SSHAT and CDR2 FNYEAQ come from the germline V gene (reference sequence). The CDR3 is CASSLVQGAPGNTIYF. CDR3 in DNA: TGTGCTAGCAGCTTAGTTCAGGGGGCGCCTGGCAACACCATATATTTT.

V gene TRBV20-1 combines with J gene TRBJ2-4; D not certain. Trimming removed 5 bases at V and 0 bases at J, with 11 bases between. The CDR3 is made up of 14 amino acids. CDR1 and CDR2 (germline): DFQATT, SNEGSKA (reference sequence). The CDR3 DNA is TGCAGTGCTCCATGGGGTTTAGCCAAAAACATTCAGTACTTC. It specifies CSAPWGLAKNIQYF.